This T cell receptor beta chain appears in the sequencing data of a study of CD8 T cells in Susac syndrome. The overall study: About 6 sequenced Susac syndrome patients had clinically active disease, while eight were in remission. Each patient with Susac syndrome, at the time of blood draw, was therapy-naive, on corticosteroids, or on intravenous immunoglobulin alone.

Trimming cost V 4 bases and J 4 bases; bases outside gene matches: 10. The CDR3 spans 16 residues. Germline CDR1 is SGHDT and CDR2 is YYEEEE. An amount of RNA that ranged from roughly 0.5 to 1 ug was reverse transcribed with random hexamers. Multiplex PCR with immunoSEQ amplified the TCR beta CDR3 across 54 Vbeta and 13 Jbeta. From the immunoSEQ multiplex PCR reads, TCRdb called clonotypes with MiXCR, one entry per CDR3 protein. The repertoire has about 240,000 distinct CDR3 sequences, 90% to 96% of them found once; the top ten carry less than 0.11%. Diagnostic criteria for definite or probable disease, in their recently defined form, were met by the patients with Susac syndrome.

The sample taken for sequencing was CD4+ T cells from PBMCs. This chain links TRBV5-6 with TRBJ1-2, with 10 bases matching TRBD1. This TCR came from a human donor with Susac syndrome. The CDR3 sequence is CASSGRQGADVYGYTF. The CDR3 region has the DNA TGTGCCAGCAGCGGAAGACAGGGGGCCGATGTCTATGGCTACACCTTC.